This is a list of T cell receptor beta chains from one sample in a study of cytomegalovirus exposure and HLA in healthy donors. Sequencing used immunoSEQ multiplex PCR; TCRdb keeps in-frame clones, though not all of them. The top ten hold about 0.22% of the sample, which has 200,000 to 250,000 clones, 70% to 90% seen once. The source material was PBMCs. The receptors originated from a girl aged 2 to 9 in good health and CMV-seronegative. Both conserved end residues are part of each CDR3. A D gene is named only where the DNA matches it firmly. Clone size is given for some rows only: seen once, a few or many times, or a class if the clone is expanded.

V gene,J gene,D gene,clone size,CDR3 DNA,CDR3 protein
TRBV9,TRBJ2-7,TRBD1,-,TGTGCCAGCAGCGTACGGACAGGATACGAGCAGTACTTC,CASSVRTGYEQYF
TRBV25-1,TRBJ1-5,TRBD1,once,TGTGCCAGCAGTGCGACAGGGGGCAATCAGCCCCAGCATTTT,CASSATGGNQPQHF
TRBV2,TRBJ1-5,-,-,TGTGCCAGCAGTGAGATCGGTGCACAGGTTCAGCCCCAGCATTTT,CASSEIGAQVQPQHF
TRBV5-4,TRBJ2-3,TRBD2,-,TGTGCCAGCAGCTTTAAAAAGGGGTCTAGCGGGCCTAGCACAGATACGCAGTATTTT,CASSFKKGSSGPSTDTQYF
TRBV19,TRBJ1-5,TRBD1,few,TGTGCCAGTTCAGAACAGGGGGCAAATCAGCCCCAGCATTTT,CASSEQGANQPQHF
TRBV19,TRBJ2-7,TRBD2,-,TGTGCCAGTAGTATGGAAGCGGGACTATACGAGCAGTACTTC,CASSMEAGLYEQYF
TRBV18,TRBJ2-2,-,-,TGTGCCAGCTCTCCGGGACTCAACACCGGGGAGCTGTTTTTT,CASSPGLNTGELFF
TRBV4-1,TRBJ2-1,TRBD2,-,TGCGCCAGCAGCCAAGGGGCGGGGGGGCCACGCAATGAGCAGTTCTTC,CASSQGAGGPRNEQFF
TRBV4-2,TRBJ2-5,TRBD1,-,TGTGCCAGCAGCCAGGGACACAGGGGCCGAGAGACCCAGTACTTC,CASSQGHRGRETQYF
TRBV12-5,TRBJ2-2,TRBD2,few,TGTGCTAGTGGTCAAGCGGGAGGGGGGACCGGGGAGCTGTTTTTT,CASGQAGGGTGELFF
TRBV7-9,TRBJ2-1,-,once,TGTGCCAGCAGCTTATTATCCAGGCCCGACTACAATGAGCAGTTCTTC,CASSLLSRPDYNEQFF
TRBV4-1,TRBJ1-5,-,-,TGCGCCAGCAGCCAAGATAGGCAGGCCAGCAATCAGCCCCAGCATTTT,CASSQDRQASNQPQHF
TRBV2,TRBJ2-7,-,few,TGTGCCAGCAGTTCCCGCGGGATGACCTACGAGCAGTACTTC,CASSSRGMTYEQYF
TRBV15,TRBJ2-7,TRBD2,-,TGTGCCACCAGCAGAGTTCCTAGCGGGAGTTACGAGCAGTACTTC,CATSRVPSGSYEQYF
TRBV5-5,TRBJ1-1,-,-,TGTGCCAGCAGCCCCCGGTCGACGGCCCGGAGAACTGAAGCTTTCTTT,CASSPRSTARRTEAFF
TRBV7-9,TRBJ2-3,-,once,TGTGCCAGCAGCCCCGCGGACTTGAGCACAGATACGCAGTATTTT,CASSPADLSTDTQYF
TRBV27,TRBJ2-2,TRBD2,-,TGTGCCAGCAGTTCCCGACTAGCCACGAACACCGGGGAGCTGTTTTTT,CASSSRLATNTGELFF
TRBV19,TRBJ1-5,-,-,TGTGCCAGTAGTATCCCCCAGGGTAGGCAGCCCCAGCATTTT,CASSIPQGRQPQHF
TRBV11-2,TRBJ2-5,-,-,TGTGCCAGCGTATACGGGAGTCCCCAGTACTTC,CASVYGSPQYF
TRBV6-5,TRBJ1-1,TRBD1,-,TGTGCCAGCAGTTACACAGGGGGGTTGAACACTGAAGCTTTCTTT,CASSYTGGLNTEAFF
TRBV18,TRBJ1-2,TRBD1,-,TGTGCCAGCTCACCACACCCGGGACAGGGAATAGGTGGCTACACCTTC,CASSPHPGQGIGGYTF
TRBV9,TRBJ2-5,TRBD2,-,TGTGCCAGCAGCGACCCATCTAGCGGGGCCTTCAGGGAGACCCAGTACTTC,CASSDPSSGAFRETQYF
TRBV5-1,TRBJ2-1,TRBD2,-,TGCGCCAGCAGCTACGGACTAGCGGGGGGCTACTACAATGAGCAGTTCTTC,CASSYGLAGGYYNEQFF
TRBV7-9,TRBJ1-3,-,-,TGTGCCAGCAGCTTAGTCAGCTCTGGAAACACCATATATTTT,CASSLVSSGNTIYF
TRBV4-2,TRBJ1-3,-,-,TGTGCCAGCAGCCAAGGGGGCGCGAGGTCTGACACCATATATTTT,CASSQGGARSDTIYF
TRBV23-1,TRBJ2-1,-,-,TGCGCCAGCGGAACCGGGCCCCAGGGAATTAGGCAGTTCTTC,CASGTGPQGIRQFF
TRBV27,TRBJ2-6,-,-,TGTGCCAGCAGTTTATCCTTAGCGCACTCTGGGGCCAACGTCCTGACTTTC,CASSLSLAHSGANVLTF
TRBV6-5,TRBJ2-1,-,-,TGTGCCAGCAGTCCACGGACGCGGGGATACAATGAGCAGTTCTTC,CASSPRTRGYNEQFF
TRBV25-1,TRBJ2-1,TRBD2,-,TGTGCCAGCAGTCAAGGGGGACTAGCGTCCTACAATGAGCAGTTCTTC,CASSQGGLASYNEQFF
TRBV9,TRBJ1-1,-,few,TGTGCCAGCAGCGTACAGGGGAACACTGAAGCTTTCTTT,CASSVQGNTEAFF
TRBV6-5,TRBJ2-7,-,-,TGTGCCAGCAGTTACTACCGCGGGGCCTACGAGCAGTACTTC,CASSYYRGAYEQYF
TRBV7-3,TRBJ2-7,-,-,TGTGCCAGCAGCTTAAGGGCAGGGCACTCCTACGAGCAGTACTTC,CASSLRAGHSYEQYF
TRBV6-1,TRBJ1-1,-,few,TGTGCCAGCAGTGGATGGGCTGCGGGGACTGAAGCTTTCTTT,CASSGWAAGTEAFF
TRBV2,TRBJ1-2,-,once,TGTGCCGCAGGTCCCTATGGCTACACCTTC,CAAGPYGYTF
TRBV6-1,TRBJ1-1,-,-,TGTGCCAGCAGTGACCGGGGGGCGAGGGACACTGAAGCTTTCTTT,CASSDRGARDTEAFF
TRBV6-1,TRBJ2-7,TRBD1,-,TGTGCCAGCAGTGAGCTACTCAGGGGGCGGTCCTACGAGCAGTACTTC,CASSELLRGRSYEQYF
TRBV5-1,TRBJ2-2,-,-,TGCGCCAGCATACAGGGAAACACCGGGGAGCTGTTTTTT,CASIQGNTGELFF
TRBV6-5,TRBJ2-3,TRBD1,-,TGTGCCAGCAGTTTCTCCGGGACAGCCACAGATACGCAGTATTTT,CASSFSGTATDTQYF
TRBV14,TRBJ1-4,-,once,TGTGCCAGCAGCCGATTCGGACAGCGGATGTTTTTT,CASSRFGQRMFF
TRBV5-1,TRBJ2-5,-,-,TGCGCCAGCAGCTGGTTACAGGGACGAGAGACCCAGTACTTC,CASSWLQGRETQYF